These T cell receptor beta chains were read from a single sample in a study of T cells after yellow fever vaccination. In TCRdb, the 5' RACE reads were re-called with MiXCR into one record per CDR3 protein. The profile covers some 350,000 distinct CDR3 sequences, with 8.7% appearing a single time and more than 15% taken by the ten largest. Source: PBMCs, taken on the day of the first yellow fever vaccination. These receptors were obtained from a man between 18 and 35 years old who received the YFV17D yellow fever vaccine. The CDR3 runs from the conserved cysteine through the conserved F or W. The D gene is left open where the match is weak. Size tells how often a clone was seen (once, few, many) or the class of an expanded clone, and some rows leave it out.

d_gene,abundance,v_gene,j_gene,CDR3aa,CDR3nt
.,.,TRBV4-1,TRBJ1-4,CASSRGATNEKLFF,TGCGCCAGCAGCCGCGGTGCAACTAATGAAAAACTGTTTTTT
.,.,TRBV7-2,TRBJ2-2,CASRQMAGSGELFF,TGTGCCAGCCGCCAAATGGCAGGGAGCGGGGAGCTGTTTTTT
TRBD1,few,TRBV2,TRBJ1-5,CASQEGAGQPQHF,TGTGCCAGCCAAGAGGGGGCAGGGCAGCCCCAGCATTTT
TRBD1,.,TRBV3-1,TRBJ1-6,CASSQDLGQFNSPLHF,TGTGCCAGCAGCCAGGACTTGGGACAGTTTAATTCACCCCTCCACTTT
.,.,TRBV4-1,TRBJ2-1,CASSPGQRGGEQFF,TGCGCCAGCAGCCCTGGGCAACGCGGCGGTGAGCAGTTCTTC
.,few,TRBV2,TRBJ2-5,CASSRNEGKETQYF,TGTGCCAGCAGCAGAAACGAGGGAAAAGAGACCCAGTACTTC
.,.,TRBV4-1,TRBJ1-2,CASSQGQGRGYTF,TGCGCCAGCAGCCAAGGCCAGGGGCGAGGCTACACCTTC
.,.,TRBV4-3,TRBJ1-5,CASSLGLSWPQHF,TGCGCCAGCAGCCTGGGACTTTCGTGGCCCCAGCATTTT
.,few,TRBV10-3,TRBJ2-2,CAIRESTGELFF,TGTGCCATCAGGGAGAGCACCGGGGAGCTGTTTTTT
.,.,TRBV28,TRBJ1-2,CASTASGAIYGYTF,TGTGCCAGCACCGCATCAGGGGCAATCTATGGCTACACCTTC
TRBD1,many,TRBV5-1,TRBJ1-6,CASSYSPTGDNSPLHF,TGCGCCAGCAGCTACTCGCCCACAGGGGATAATTCACCCCTCCACTTT
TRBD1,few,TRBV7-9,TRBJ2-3,CASSLGEGRGSTDTQYF,TGTGCCAGCAGCTTAGGAGAGGGCAGGGGGAGCACAGATACGCAGTATTTT
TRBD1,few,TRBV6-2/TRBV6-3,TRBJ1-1,CASSQGQETEAFF,TGTGCCAGCAGTCAAGGACAGGAGACTGAAGCTTTCTTT
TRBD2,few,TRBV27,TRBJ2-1,CASSLGNKLAGGPYNEQFF,TGTGCCAGCAGTTTAGGAAACAAACTAGCGGGGGGGCCCTACAATGAGCAGTTCTTC
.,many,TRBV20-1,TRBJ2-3,CSAGGTTDTQYF,TGCAGTGCTGGAGGGACCACAGATACGCAGTATTTT
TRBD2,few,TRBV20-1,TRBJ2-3,CSAFPSAGVGDTQYF,TGCAGTGCTTTCCCCTCAGCGGGGGTTGGAGATACGCAGTATTTT
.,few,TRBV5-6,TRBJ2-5,CASSPPDRGETQYF,TGTGCCAGCAGCCCACCAGATAGGGGAGAGACCCAGTACTTC
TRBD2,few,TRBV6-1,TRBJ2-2,CASRRPGLGTGELFF,TGTGCCAGCAGGAGACCGGGACTAGGGACCGGGGAGCTGTTTTTT
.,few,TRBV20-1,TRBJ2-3,CSAAQGTDTQYF,TGCAGTGCTGCCCAGGGGACAGATACGCAGTATTTT
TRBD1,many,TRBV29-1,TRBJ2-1,CSVFGTGGNEQFF,TGCAGCGTCTTTGGGACAGGGGGAAATGAGCAGTTCTTC
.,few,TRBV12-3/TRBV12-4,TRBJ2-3,CASSPRLMASTDTQYF,TGTGCCAGCAGTCCACGACTAATGGCTAGCACAGATACGCAGTATTTT
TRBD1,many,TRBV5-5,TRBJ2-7,CASSPGQENYEQYF,TGTGCCAGCAGCCCGGGACAGGAGAACTACGAGCAGTACTTC
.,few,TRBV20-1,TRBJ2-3,CSAPGSTDTQYF,TGCAGTGCTCCCGGGAGCACAGATACGCAGTATTTT
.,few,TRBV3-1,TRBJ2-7,CASSIPGYEQYF,TGTGCCAGCAGCATCCCGGGCTACGAGCAGTACTTC
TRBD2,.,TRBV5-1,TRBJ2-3,CASSLNGGGADTQYF,TGCGCCAGCAGCTTGAACGGGGGGGGCGCAGATACGCAGTATTTT
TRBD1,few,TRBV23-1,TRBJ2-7,CASRPSRDRVYEQYF,TGCGCCAGCAGGCCGTCCCGGGACAGGGTCTACGAGCAGTACTTC